Listed here are 8 T cell receptor beta chains from one sample, sequenced in a study of glioma-infiltrating T cells after dendritic cell vaccination. TCRdb's copy holds only in-frame clones and misses some; the assay was immunoSEQ multiplex PCR. The repertoire holds about 95,000 clones, more than 75% seen once, with around 3.2% in the top ten. Here the sequenced sample was blood, taken before dendritic cell vaccination. Receptors were obtained from a human donor with glioblastoma.

The chain has TRBV19 and TRBJ1-2, with a possible D match to TRBD1 (5 bases). Deletions cut 7 bases from V and 6 bases from J, with 15 bases between. The CDR3 runs 13 residues. Germline V gene data show CDR1 as LNHDA and CDR2 as SQIVND (reference sequence). The CDR3 coding sequence is TGTGCCAGTAATCAGCCAGGGATAAATGGCTACACCTTC. It specifies CASNQPGINGYTF. The full variable domain, with the rest looked up from reference TRBV19 and TRBJ1-2, is DGGITQSPKYLFRKEGQNVTLSCEQNLNHDAMYWYRQDPGQGLRLIYYSQIVNDFQKGDIAEGYSVSREKKESFPLTVTSAQKNPTAFYLCASNQPGINGYTFGSGTRLTVV.

This clone showed up just a few times. V and J are TRBV5-1 and TRBJ1-1; 10 bases align to TRBD1. This CDR3 region has 17 residues. V lost 2 bases and J lost 4; bases outside the gene matches: 11. The V gene's germline CDR1 is SGHRS and CDR2 YFSETQ. Written as DNA, the CDR3 is TGCGCCAGCAGCTTTAGGGACAGGGGAGTGCGGGCCACTGAAGCTTTCTTT. It is translated as CASSFRDRGVRATEAFF.

The V gene is TRBV6-1, the J gene TRBJ2-4; the D gene is possibly TRBD1 (5 bases). V was trimmed by 8 bases and J by 6 bases, leaving 11 bases between them. Germline-derived CDR1 and CDR2 are MNHNS and SASEGT. This CDR3 has 12 amino acids. CDR3 nucleotide sequence: TGTGCCAGCGGGGCGGCCGGAAACATTCAGTACTTC. Translating gives CASGAAGNIQYF.

This clone has just a few counts. The same CDR3 is also encoded by other DNA sequences in this sample. V usage is TRBV4-1 and J usage is TRBJ2-7, with 12 bases that match TRBD2. The length of the CDR3 is 16 residues. J was trimmed by 2 bases and V by 4 bases; bases with no gene match: 6. The germline gives CDR1 MGHRA, CDR2 YSYEKL. For the CDR3, the DNA is TGCGCCAGCAGCCGTCCGACTAGCGGGGGCCCCTACGAGCAGTACTTC. Translating it yields CASSRPTSGGPYEQYF.

The chain is built from TRBV4-2 and TRBJ1-2; D is unclear. The CDR3 is 11 residues long. The germline V gene encodes CDR1 LGHNA and CDR2 YNFKEQ. The V end lost 0 bases, the J end lost 8 bases, and 4 bases lay between the germline ends. CDR3 sequence: CASSQEGGYTF. The CDR3 coding sequence is TGTGCCAGCAGCCAAGAGGGCGGCTACACCTTC.

The chain links TRBV6-4 to TRBJ2-7; possibly TRBD1 for D (8 bases). CDR1 and CDR2 from the germline V gene are MRHNA and SNTAGT. This CDR3 has 13 amino acids. The V and J ends lost 2 bases and 7 bases respectively, with 12 bases between them. The CDR3 sequence is CASSDGQGGEQYF. The CDR3 DNA follows: TGTGCCAGCAGTGACGGACAGGGAGGGGAGCAGTACTTC.

V usage is TRBV7-7 and J usage is TRBJ2-2; 8 bases match TRBD1. The junction had 3 bases not matched to a gene; V was cut back by 6 bases and J by 6 bases. Germline assignment: CDR1 SSHAT and CDR2 FNYEAQ (reference sequence). The CDR3 has 13 amino acids. CDR3 nucleotide sequence: TGTGCCAGCAGTACAGGGGGTCCCGGGGAGCTGTTTTTT. Its protein product is CASSTGGPGELFF.

V and J are TRBV2 and TRBJ2-1; D unresolved. Germline V CDR1 and CDR2: SNHLY, FYNNEI. The CDR3 covers 14 residues. V was cut by 7 bases and J by 1 base, with 11 bases left in between. As DNA, the CDR3 is TGTGCCAGCAAGGAAGTCAGGTCCTACAATGAGCAGTTCTTC. Protein sequence: CASKEVRSYNEQFF.